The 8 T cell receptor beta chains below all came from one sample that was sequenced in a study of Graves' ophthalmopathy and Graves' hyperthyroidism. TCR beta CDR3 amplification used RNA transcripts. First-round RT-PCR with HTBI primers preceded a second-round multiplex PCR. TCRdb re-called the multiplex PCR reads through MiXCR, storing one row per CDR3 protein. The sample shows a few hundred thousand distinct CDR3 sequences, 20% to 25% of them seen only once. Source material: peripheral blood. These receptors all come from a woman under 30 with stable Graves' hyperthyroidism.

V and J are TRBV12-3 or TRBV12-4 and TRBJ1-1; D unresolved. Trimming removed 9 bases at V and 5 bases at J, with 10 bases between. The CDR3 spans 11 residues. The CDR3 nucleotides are TGTGCCAGTACAAGCGGGACTGAAGCTTTCTTT. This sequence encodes CASTSGTEAFF.

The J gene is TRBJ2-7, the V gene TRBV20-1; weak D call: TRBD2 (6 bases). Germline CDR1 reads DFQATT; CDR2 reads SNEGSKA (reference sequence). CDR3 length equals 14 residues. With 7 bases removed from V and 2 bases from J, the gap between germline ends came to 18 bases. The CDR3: CSVIPGEPPYEQYF. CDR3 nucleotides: TGCAGTGTCATACCGGGGGAACCTCCCTACGAGCAGTACTTC.

The CDR3 loop reads CASSFPGTTTTEAFF. The CDR3 DNA is TGCGCCAGCAGCTTCCCCGGGACGACCACCACTGAAGCTTTCTTT. The chain is built from TRBV5-1 and TRBJ1-1, with D possibly being TRBD1 (5 bases). The CDR3 has 15 residues. The germline CDR1 and CDR2 sequences are SGHRS and YFSETQ. Trimming removed 2 bases from V and 4 bases from J, with 15 bases in between.

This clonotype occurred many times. CDR3 coding DNA: TGCGCCAGCAGTGCAGGGACAGGGTCGTCCGGGGAGCTGTTTTTT. Its protein product is CASSAGTGSSGELFF. This chain links TRBV10-2 with TRBJ2-2, with TRBD1 matching over 9 bases. After removal of 4 bases from V and 6 bases from J, the junction contained 6 bases not matched to a gene. This CDR3 has 15 amino acids. Per the germline V gene, CDR1 is WSHSY and CDR2 is SAAADI.

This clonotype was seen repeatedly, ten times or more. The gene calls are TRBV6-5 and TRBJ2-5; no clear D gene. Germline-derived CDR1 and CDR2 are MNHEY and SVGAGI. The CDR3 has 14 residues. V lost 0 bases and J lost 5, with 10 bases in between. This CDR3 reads CASSYSQITETQYF. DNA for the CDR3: TGTGCCAGCAGTTACTCGCAGATTACGGAGACCCAGTACTTC.

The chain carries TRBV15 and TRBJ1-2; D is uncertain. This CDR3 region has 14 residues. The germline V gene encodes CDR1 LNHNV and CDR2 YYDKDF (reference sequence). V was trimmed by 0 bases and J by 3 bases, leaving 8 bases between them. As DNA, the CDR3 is TGTGCCACCAGCAGAGATTTGGCAGACTATGGCTACACCTTC. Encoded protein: CATSRDLADYGYTF.

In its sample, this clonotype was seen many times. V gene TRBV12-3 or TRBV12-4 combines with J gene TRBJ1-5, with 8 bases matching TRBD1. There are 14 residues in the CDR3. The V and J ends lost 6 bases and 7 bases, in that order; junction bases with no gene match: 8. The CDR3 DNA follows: TGTGCCAGCAGCCCGGACAGGGCAGTCCAGCCCCAGCATTTT. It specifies CASSPDRAVQPQHF.

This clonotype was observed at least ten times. CDR3 nucleotide sequence: TGTGCCAGCAGTTCCAACAGGGGTCAGCCCCAGCATTTT. It encodes CASSSNRGQPQHF. V and J are TRBV12-3 or TRBV12-4 and TRBJ1-5; 7 bases fit TRBD1. V lost 4 bases and J lost 6; bases outside the gene matches: 3. The CDR3 sequence is 13 residues long.